The 17 T cell receptor beta chains given below trace back to one sample, sequenced in a study of radiotherapy plus CTLA-4 blockade in lung cancer listed by TCRdb under 2018. The library was made by the immunoSEQ multiplex PCR assay. What TCRdb holds here is the immuneACCESS table cut down to in-frame rearrangements. Part of the clones is not present; checked against another copy, under half of the missing clones reflect an unresolved V gene, and the others are unexplained. This sample is represented by 90,000 to 100,000 clones; around nine tenths of them were singletons. The ten largest clones represent 4.5% to 5% of the sample. Sequenced here: peripheral blood, sampled from a patient treated with radiotherapy plus ipilimumab. These receptors were obtained from a human donor with non-small cell lung cancer that progressed on radiotherapy plus ipilimumab.

J is TRBJ2-7 and V is TRBV2; D is unclear. With 1 base removed from V and 4 bases from J, the gap between germline ends came to 8 bases. CDR3 size: 13 residues. Germline V gene lookup returns CDR1 SNHLY and CDR2 FYNNEI. The CDR3: CASSEGGKYEQYF. In DNA, the CDR3 is TGTGCCAGCAGTGAAGGGGGAAAATACGAGCAGTACTTC.

The chain uses TRBV5-6 and TRBJ2-7; D is unclear. The V end was cut by 4 bases, the J end by 0 bases, with 11 bases between. The CDR3 consists of 14 residues. From germline, CDR1 is SGHDT and CDR2 YYEEEE. Here the CDR3 DNA reads TGTGCCAGCAGCGAATATACGAACTCCTACGAGCAGTACTTC. Protein sequence: CASSEYTNSYEQYF. The whole variable domain, filled in from reference TRBV5-6 and TRBJ2-7, reads DAGVTQSPTHLIKTRGQQVTLRCSPKSGHDTVSWYQQALGQGPQFIFQYYEEEERQRGNFPDRFSGHQFPNYSSELNVNALLLGDSALYLCASSEYTNSYEQYFGPGTRLTVT.

The chain links TRBV14 to TRBJ1-5, with a possible D match to TRBD1 (5 bases). V lost 1 base to trimming and J lost 7 bases, with 8 bases between them. This CDR3 spans 13 amino acids. Germline values: CDR1 SGHDN, CDR2 FVKESK. The CDR3 here is CASSQVGGQPQHF. CDR3 bases: TGTGCCAGCAGCCAAGTGGGGGGGCAGCCCCAGCATTTT.

CDR3 region: CASSKGGYEQYF. The DNA of the CDR3 is TGTGCCAGTAGCAAGGGTGGCTACGAGCAGTACTTC. V usage is TRBV19 and J usage is TRBJ2-7; no definite D call. The germline gives CDR1 LNHDA, CDR2 SQIVND (reference sequence). There are 12 residues in the CDR3. V lost 6 bases and J lost 3, with 9 bases in between. Full variable domain (rest looked up from reference TRBV19 and TRBJ2-7): DGGITQSPKYLFRKEGQNVTLSCEQNLNHDAMYWYRQDPGQGLRLIYYSQIVNDFQKGDIAEGYSVSREKKESFPLTVTSAQKNPTAFYLCASSKGGYEQYFGPGTRLTVT.

The chain is built from TRBV11-3 and TRBJ2-7; TRBD2 matches at 7 bases. Per the germline V gene, CDR1 is SGHNT and CDR2 is YENEEA. The V gene end was trimmed by 5 bases and the J gene end by 6 bases; junction bases not matched to a gene: 16. This CDR3 comprises 16 residues. The CDR3 DNA is TGTGCCAGCAGCGATCCCTTTGCGGGAGAAACGCGCGAGCAGTACTTC. Amino acids: CASSDPFAGETREQYF.

The V and J genes are TRBV19 and TRBJ1-2; possible D gene TRBD1, 5 bases. CDR3 length equals 14 residues. Germline V gene lookup returns CDR1 LNHDA and CDR2 SQIVND (reference sequence). V shed 8 bases and J shed 8 bases, with 21 bases lying between them. The CDR3 region has the DNA TGTGCCAGTGCCTGGGGGGGAAGACCGAGAGGCTACACCTTC. Protein: CASAWGGRPRGYTF.

This chain joins TRBV30 and TRBJ2-5; tentative D call: TRBD2 (6 bases). Germline V CDR1 and CDR2: GTSNPN, SVGIG (reference sequence). This CDR3 spans 13 amino acids. Trimming pared 2 bases from V and 4 bases from J, leaving 11 bases between. CDR3 in DNA: TGTGCCTGGAGTAAACTAGCCAGAGAGACCCAGTACTTC. It codes for CAWSKLARETQYF.

The V call is TRBV19, the J call TRBJ2-6; D unresolved. The germline V gene encodes CDR1 LNHDA and CDR2 SQIVND (reference sequence). The CDR3 is 13 residues long. The V end was cut by 9 bases, the J end by 0 bases, with 6 bases between. CDR3 region: CASGLSGANVLTF. The CDR3 DNA sequence: TGTGCCAGCGGCCTCTCTGGGGCCAACGTCCTGACTTTC.

The DNA for the CDR3 is TGCGCCAGCAGTGAGTTCGGCACGAACACTGAAGCTTTCTTT. It translates to CASSEFGTNTEAFF. The chain recombines TRBV10-2 with TRBJ1-1; unclear D gene. CDR1 and CDR2 (germline): WSHSY, SAAADI. This CDR3 has 14 residues. The V and J ends lost 1 base and 1 base respectively, with 7 bases between them.

The chain recombines TRBV5-1 with TRBJ2-7; 8 nucleotides line up with TRBD2. The closer fit of TRBJ2-5 to the DNA end suggests the J call may be wrong. This CDR3 has 16 amino acids. Germline V lookup: CDR1 SGHRS, CDR2 YFSETQ. This chain's CDR3 is CASSLVSTGTSGTQYF. The CDR3 DNA sequence: TGCGCCAGCAGCTTGGTCTCCACCGGGACTAGTGGGACCCAGTACTTC.

The chain has TRBV7-2 and TRBJ1-3; D call uncertain. This CDR3 region has 18 residues. Trimming removed 4 bases at V and 0 bases at J, with 19 bases between. Per the germline V gene, CDR1 is SGHTA and CDR2 is FQGNSA. CDR3 in amino acids: CASSSRIAGRLSGNTIYF. The CDR3 region has the DNA TGTGCCAGCAGCTCCAGAATAGCTGGACGCCTCTCTGGAAACACCATATATTTT. The entire variable domain, with the rest obtained from reference TRBV7-2 and TRBJ1-3, is as follows: GAGVSQSPSNKVTEKGKDVELRCDPISGHTALYWYRQSLGQGLEFLIYFQGNSAPDKSGLPSDRFSAERTGGSVSTLTIQRTQQEDSAVYLCASSSRIAGRLSGNTIYFGEGSWLTVV.

The chain combines TRBV12-5 with TRBJ2-3; 10 bases are a match to TRBD1. Trimming removed 1 base from V and 2 bases from J; junction bases left unmatched: 6. CDR1 and CDR2 (germline): LGHNT, FRNRAP. CDR3 size: 17 residues. CDR3 residues: CASGLGDRGLATDTQYF. DNA of the CDR3: TGTGCTAGTGGTTTGGGAGACAGGGGGCTTGCCACAGATACGCAGTATTTT.

The V call is TRBV6-5, the J call TRBJ1-2, with a weak D call TRBD1 (5 bases). Per germline, CDR1 MNHEY and CDR2 SVGAGI. V gave up 2 bases and J gave up 2 bases, with 9 bases separating them. This CDR3 spans 14 amino acids. For the CDR3, the DNA is TGTGCCAGCAGTTACACCCGACAGAACTATGGCTACACCTTC. As protein: CASSYTRQNYGYTF.

Only a few counts were recorded for this clone. The chain combines TRBV18 with TRBJ2-7; D is undetermined. There are 11 residues in the CDR3. V was clipped by 2 bases and J by 5 bases, with 4 bases between them. Looked up from germline, CDR1 is KGHSH and CDR2 is LQKENI. The CDR3 bases are TGTGCCAGCTCACCAGGGGACGAGCAGTACTTC. As protein: CASSPGDEQYF. Based on the CDR3 plus reference TRBV18 and TRBJ2-7, the full variable domain is NAGVMQNPRHLVRRRGQEARLRCSPMKGHSHVYWYRQLPEEGLKFMVYLQKENIIDESGMPKERFSAEFPKEGPSILRIQQVVRGDSAAYFCASSPGDEQYFGPGTRLTVT.

The V and J genes are TRBV27 and TRBJ2-1, with D possibly called TRBD1 or TRBD2 (5 bases each). The germline V gene has CDR1 MNHEY and CDR2 SMNVEV (reference sequence). The V gene lost 5 bases and the J gene lost 3 bases, with 14 bases spanning the gap. The CDR3 is made up of 15 amino acids. The CDR3: CASSPGPLSYNEQFF. CDR3 nucleotide sequence: TGTGCCAGCAGTCCGGGACCCCTCAGCTACAATGAGCAGTTCTTC.

A single count supports this clone. This chain links TRBV4-1 with TRBJ2-3; the D is unclear. Per germline, CDR1 MGHRA and CDR2 YSYEKL. The CDR3 runs 13 residues. The germline V and J ends were trimmed by 3 bases and 6 bases, with 10 bases remaining between them. The CDR3 reads CASSQSGVDTQYF. CDR3 sequence (DNA): TGCGCCAGCAGCCAGTCAGGTGTGGATACGCAGTATTTT.

V is TRBV2 and J is TRBJ1-1, with D possibly being TRBD1 (5 bases). The CDR3 is 14 amino acids. Germline CDR1 reads SNHLY; CDR2 reads FYNNEI. The ends were cut back, 6 bases at V and 5 bases at J, with 16 bases in the middle. The CDR3 DNA reads TGTGCCAGCAGAGATTTCCGGGACTTGACTGAAGCTTTCTTT. This encodes CASRDFRDLTEAFF.